One sample yielded the 19 T cell receptor beta chains listed below, sequenced in a study of CD8 T cells in ankylosing spondylitis. Study findings and constraints: A TCR beta motif made of several highly homologous variants seemed typical of ankylosing spondylitis blood.

Their antigens are not known. TCRdb reprocessed the 5' RACE reads via MiXCR and lists one record per CDR3 protein. The sample lists 450,000 to 550,000 distinct CDR3 sequences; 5.3% were seen once. What was sequenced was blood, either unsorted or a sorted T cell fraction (not recorded which). These receptors all come from a male donor with ankylosing spondylitis.

This chain uses TRBV7-2 with TRBJ2-7; 7 positions match TRBD2. Germline lookup yields CDR1 SGHTA and CDR2 FQGNSA. The CDR3 loop spans 13 amino acids. With V trimmed by 4 bases and J by 3 bases, 3 bases remained unmatched. The CDR3 protein is CASSSSSGYEQYF. CDR3 nucleotides: TGTGCCAGCAGCTCATCTAGCGGCTACGAGCAGTACTTC.

This clonotype was counted at least ten times. The chain combines TRBV4-3 with TRBJ2-3, with TRBD2 matching 12 bases. Unmatched junction bases numbered 5, after V lost 1 base and J lost 3 bases. The V gene's germline CDR1 is LGHNA and CDR2 YSLEER. This CDR3 has 17 residues. CDR3 sequence reads: CASSQAPLAGGTDTQYF. As DNA, the CDR3 is TGCGCCAGCAGCCAAGCCCCACTAGCGGGAGGAACAGATACGCAGTATTTT.

This clonotype was seen at least ten times. The chain is built from TRBV5-1 and TRBJ1-1, with a tentative D call TRBD1 (5 bases). Germline CDR1 reads SGHRS; CDR2 reads YFSETQ. With 2 bases removed from V and 4 bases from J, the gap between germline ends came to 12 bases. This CDR3 has 14 amino acids. In nucleotides, the CDR3 is TGCGCCAGCAGCTTCCAGGGTGGGAGCACTGAAGCTTTCTTT. Translation gives CASSFQGGSTEAFF.

Notes on this clonotype: A read error may account for a junction end that differs from germline. The chain joins TRBV12-3 or TRBV12-4 to TRBJ2-3, with a weak D call TRBD2 (6 bases). The CDR3 has 19 residues. The chain's CDR3 is CAISLIPDRLGYGTDTQYF. CDR3 DNA sequence: TGTGCCATCAGTTTAATCCCTGACAGACTAGGATATGGCACAGATACGCAGTATTTT.

This clonotype has ten or more counts. The chain joins TRBV20-1 to TRBJ2-1; the D is unclear. The CDR3 is 13 amino acids. Trimming stripped 0 bases from V and 4 bases from J, with 7 bases between. Germline V gene data show CDR1 as DFQATT and CDR2 as SNEGSKA (reference sequence). CDR3 bases: TGCAGTGCTAGAGATTCCACGTACAATGAGCAGTTCTTC. Its protein product is CSARDSTYNEQFF.

This clonotype has more than one count but fewer than ten. The chain carries TRBV11-2 and TRBJ2-7; weak D call: TRBD1 (7 bases). Trimming took off 0 bases at V and 6 bases at J, with 12 bases between the two ends. CDR3 size: 14 residues. Germline-derived CDR1 and CDR2 are SGHAT and FQNNGV. In DNA, the CDR3 is TGTGCCAGCAGCTTAGATCCGCAGGGGGGCGAGCAGTACTTC. Protein product: CASSLDPQGGEQYF.

This clonotype was observed at least ten times. This sequence joins TRBV6-2 or TRBV6-3 and TRBJ2-5, with D perhaps TRBD2 (5 bases). Germline V gene lookup returns CDR1 MNHEY and CDR2 SVGEGT. This CDR3 is 13 amino acids long. The germline V and J ends were trimmed by 5 bases and 2 bases, with 9 bases remaining between them. Written as DNA, the CDR3 is TGTGCCAGCAGTCGAGGGTGGCAAGAGACCCAGTACTTC. It yields the protein CASSRGWQETQYF.

This clonotype was counted many times. The chain couples TRBV19 to TRBJ2-1; D remains ambiguous. This CDR3 spans 15 amino acids. Germline lookup yields CDR1 LNHDA and CDR2 SQIVND (reference sequence). Trimming pared 3 bases from V and 4 bases from J, leaving 13 bases between. The CDR3 here is CASSMIPTTYNEQFF. The CDR3 nucleotides read TGTGCCAGTAGTATGATCCCGACAACTTACAATGAGCAGTTCTTC.

In this sample, this clonotype turned up many times. The rearrangement links TRBV7-2 to TRBJ2-7; D is unclear. This CDR3 comprises 12 residues. The V end lost 8 bases, the J end lost 6 bases, and 14 bases lay between the germline ends. The germline gives CDR1 SGHTA, CDR2 FQGNSA. CDR3 protein: CASGQIEAEQYF. Written as DNA, the CDR3 is TGTGCCAGCGGCCAAATAGAGGCCGAGCAGTACTTC.

This clonotype was found many times. The rearrangement joins TRBV5-1 to TRBJ2-3; TRBD1 or TRBD2 may be the D gene (6 bases each). The length of the CDR3 is 16 residues. Trimming removed 5 bases at V and 0 bases at J, with 16 bases between. Germline CDR1 and CDR2: SGHRS and YFSETQ. The CDR3 spells CASRRDTSTSTDTQYF. In DNA, the CDR3 is TGCGCCAGCAGGCGGGACACCAGTACAAGCACAGATACGCAGTATTTT. Drawing the rest from reference TRBV5-1 and TRBJ2-3, the complete variable domain is KAGVTQTPRYLIKTRGQQVTLSCSPISGHRSVSWYQQTPGQGLQFLFEYFSETQRNKGNFPGRFSGRQFSNSRSEMNVSTLELGDSALYLCASRRDTSTSTDTQYFGPGTRLTVL.

This clonotype has ten or more counts. The chain recombines TRBV20-1 with TRBJ2-6, with 7 bases fitting TRBD1. Germline trimming cut 1 base from V and 4 bases from J; bases unmatched to any gene: 10. Germline CDR1 reads DFQATT; CDR2 reads SNEGSKA (reference sequence). CDR3 length: 17 residues. The CDR3 protein is CSARVTTGPPGANVLTF. The CDR3 DNA sequence: TGCAGTGCTAGAGTTACGACAGGGCCCCCCGGGGCCAACGTCCTGACTTTC.

In this sample, this clonotype turned up many times. This sequence joins TRBV29-1 and TRBJ2-3, with D uncertain. Trimming stripped 5 bases from V and 3 bases from J, with 15 bases between. CDR1 SQVTM and CDR2 ANQGSEA come from the germline V gene. CDR3 size: 14 residues. The CDR3 DNA is TGCAGCGTTTTTTTCAGGTTAGGTACAGATACGCAGTATTTT. Translating gives CSVFFRLGTDTQYF.

This clonotype is judged medium-sized. The gene calls are TRBV29-1 and TRBJ2-3, with D unresolved. Germline CDR1 SQVTM, CDR2 ANQGSEA. The CDR3 length is 12 residues. The V end was cut by 3 bases, the J end by 0 bases, with 4 bases between. The CDR3 coding sequence is TGCAGCGTTGAGTCTAGCACAGATACGCAGTATTTT. Translated, it gives CSVESSTDTQYF.

This clonotype has at least ten counts. J is TRBJ2-1 and V is TRBV7-2, with 8 bases lining up with TRBD1. The germline CDR1 and CDR2 sequences are SGHTA and FQGNSA. V lost 2 bases and J lost 14; bases outside the gene matches: 20. CDR3 length: 17 residues. This CDR3 is CASSLIPGQGEWGGEFF. As DNA, the CDR3 is TGTGCCAGCAGCTTAATCCCCGGACAGGGAGAGTGGGGAGGTGAGTTCTTC.

This clonotype was found many times. The V call is TRBV18, the J call TRBJ1-5; 7 nucleotides match TRBD1. The germline CDR1 and CDR2 sequences are KGHSH and LQKENI. V trimming: 5 bases; J trimming: 4 bases; junction bases outside the gene matches: 5. This CDR3 spans 14 amino acids. CDR3 loop: CASSGGQLNQPQHF. The CDR3 coding sequence is TGTGCCAGCTCAGGGGGACAGCTGAATCAGCCCCAGCATTTT.

This clonotype was seen at least ten times. This chain uses TRBV12-3 or TRBV12-4 with TRBJ1-2; 8 positions agree with TRBD1. The CDR3 sequence is 14 residues long. Trimming removed 3 bases from V and 5 bases from J; junction bases left unmatched: 5. The CDR3 is CASSFYRGSYGYTF. In DNA form, the CDR3 reads TGTGCCAGCAGTTTCTACAGGGGGTCATATGGCTACACCTTC.

Ten or more counts support this clonotype. The chain recombines TRBV6-2 or TRBV6-3 with TRBJ2-2; TRBD2 matches 7 bases. The CDR3 totals 17 residues. Germline assignment: CDR1 MNHEY and CDR2 SVGEGT. The V segment lost 5 bases and the J segment 2 bases; nucleotides outside the gene matches: 11. The CDR3 DNA reads TGTGCCAGCAGTACCTCCCTAGCGGAAGAAAACACCGGGGAGCTGTTTTTT. This codes for CASSTSLAEENTGELFF.

The table lists this clonotype with many counts. The rearrangement joins TRBV20-1 to TRBJ2-5; the match to TRBD1 covers 8 bases. Per germline, CDR1 DFQATT and CDR2 SNEGSKA (reference sequence). The CDR3 consists of 15 residues. Losses at the gene ends were 5 bases for V and 2 bases for J; bases not matched to a gene: 10. Here the CDR3 reads CSAFRDRHIQETQYF. In DNA, the CDR3 is TGCAGTGCTTTCCGGGACAGGCATATTCAAGAGACCCAGTACTTC.

The chain carries TRBV28 and TRBJ1-1; D unresolved. V lost 10 bases and J 2 bases, leaving 8 bases between the germline ends. The CDR3 is made up of 11 amino acids. Looked up from germline, CDR1 is MDHEN and CDR2 is SYDVKM. CDR3 amino acids: CATQPNTEAFF. The CDR3 DNA reads TGTGCCACCCAGCCTAACACTGAAGCTTTCTTT.